The present entry profiles one T cell receptor (beta chain) with its context. Antigen specificity is unknown. This record belongs to a study of shared clonotypes between healthy human individuals. Notes on the study in general: Several donors had about 5.1% of their naive CD4 clonotypes in common.

Sequencing used immunoSEQ multiplex PCR; TCRdb keeps in-frame clones, though not all of them. Of 2 million to 3 million clones listed, roughly 93% were seen once; the top ten hold roughly 0.39%. Every one of the donors was a Caucasian adult that lived in Nashville, Tennessee. The split of CD4+ cells yielded CD45RA+ naive and CD45RA-negative memory subsets. V shed 2 bases and J shed 2 bases, with 7 bases lying between them. This CDR3 comprises 13 residues. Germline loops: CDR1 SGHTA, CDR2 FQGNSA. This TCR derives from a man between 18 and 29 years old in good health. Some clones in this sample may be carry-over from other donors' samples. What was sequenced was naive CD4+ T cells from PBMCs. Subset indicated: CD45RA+ positively selected. The chain recombines TRBV7-2 with TRBJ2-7; D unresolved. The CDR3 DNA is TGTGCCAGCAGCTTATCGCAGGCCTACGAGCAGTACTTC. It codes for CASSLSQAYEQYF.